This TCR beta chain was recovered during a study of control samples from healthy donors and cancer patients. The data were produced by immunoSEQ multiplex PCR, yet TCRdb's version contains in-frame clones alone and is incomplete. The sample has almost 95,000 clones, roughly nine tenths seen once. CDR1 SGDLS and CDR2 YYNGEE come from the germline V gene. This CDR3 spans 14 amino acids. The V gene end was trimmed by 3 bases and the J gene end by 5 bases; junction bases not matched to a gene: 7. This rearrangement joins TRBV9 to TRBJ2-5, with 7 bases lining up with TRBD2. The source material was blood. The TCR comes from a woman aged 18-29 years in good health. CDR3 region: CASSALERGETQYF. CDR3 coding DNA: TGTGCCAGCAGCGCACTAGAGCGGGGTGAGACCCAGTACTTC.